This T cell receptor beta chain was retrieved from a study of blood T cell repertoires in COVID-19. Study-wide context: COVID-19 samples, acute and convalescent, were from the United States, Italy and Spain. Nucleic acid was either cDNA or gDNA, and it came from T cells, B-cell-depleted T cells, or PBMCs.

Original methodology: Nucleated cell counts were estimated from reference gene primer amplification. Some clones are missing from TCRdb's copy, which holds only in-frame ones; the method was immunoSEQ multiplex PCR. D and trimming were read from the DNA, whereas the V and J calls and clone size are those reported in that table. The profile covers approximately 180,000 clones, with 70% to 90% appearing a single time and 9.5% to 12% taken by the ten largest. Trimming removed 3 bases at V and 1 base at J, with 15 bases between. This CDR3 comprises 16 residues. Looked up from germline, CDR1 is DFQATT and CDR2 is SNEGSKA (reference sequence).

The receptor was isolated from a human donor with active or convalescent COVID-19. The donor label of this sample is uncertain. Sequenced input: peripheral blood. The chain links TRBV20-1 to TRBJ1-4, with a weak D call TRBD1 (6 bases). The CDR3: CSASISGGGTNEKLFF. CDR3 sequence (DNA): TGCAGTGCTAGTATCTCGGGGGGCGGAACTAATGAAAAACTGTTTTTT.